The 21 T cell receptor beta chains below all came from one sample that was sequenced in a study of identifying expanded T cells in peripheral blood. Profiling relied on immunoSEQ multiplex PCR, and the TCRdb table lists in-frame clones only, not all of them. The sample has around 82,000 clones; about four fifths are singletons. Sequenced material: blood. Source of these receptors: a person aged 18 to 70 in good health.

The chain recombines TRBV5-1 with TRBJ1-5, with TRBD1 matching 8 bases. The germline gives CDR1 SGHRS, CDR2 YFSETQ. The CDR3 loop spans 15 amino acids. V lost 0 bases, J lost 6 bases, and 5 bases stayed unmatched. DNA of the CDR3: TGCGCCAGCAGCTTGGAGTCAGGGGGCGGTCAGCCCCAGCATTTT. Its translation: CASSLESGGGQPQHF.

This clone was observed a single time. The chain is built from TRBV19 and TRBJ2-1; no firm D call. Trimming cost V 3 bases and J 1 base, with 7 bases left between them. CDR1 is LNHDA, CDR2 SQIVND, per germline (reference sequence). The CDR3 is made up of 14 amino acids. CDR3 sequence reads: CASSIAQSYNEQFF. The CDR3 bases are TGTGCCAGTAGTATCGCCCAATCCTACAATGAGCAGTTCTTC.

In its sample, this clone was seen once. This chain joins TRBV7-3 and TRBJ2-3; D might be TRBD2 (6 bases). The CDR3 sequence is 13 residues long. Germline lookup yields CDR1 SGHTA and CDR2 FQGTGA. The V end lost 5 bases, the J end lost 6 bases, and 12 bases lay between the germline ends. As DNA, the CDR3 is TGTGCCAGCAGCCGAAATGGGGGGGATACGCAGTATTTT. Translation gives CASSRNGGDTQYF. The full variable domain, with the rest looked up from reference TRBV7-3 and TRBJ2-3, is GAGVSQTPSNKVTEKGKYVELRCDPISGHTALYWYRQSLGQGPEFLIYFQGTGAADDSGLPNDRFFAVRPEGSVSTLKIQRTERGDSAVYLCASSRNGGDTQYFGPGTRLTVL.

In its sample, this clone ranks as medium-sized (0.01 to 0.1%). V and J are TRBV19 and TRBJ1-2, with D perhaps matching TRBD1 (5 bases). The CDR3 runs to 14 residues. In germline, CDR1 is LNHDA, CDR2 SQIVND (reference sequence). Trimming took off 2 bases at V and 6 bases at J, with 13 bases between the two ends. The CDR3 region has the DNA TGTGCCAGTAGTATACCCGGGACCGCGAATGGCTACACCTTC. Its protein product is CASSIPGTANGYTF. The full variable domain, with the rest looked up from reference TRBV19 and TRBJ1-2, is DGGITQSPKYLFRKEGQNVTLSCEQNLNHDAMYWYRQDPGQGLRLIYYSQIVNDFQKGDIAEGYSVSREKKESFPLTVTSAQKNPTAFYLCASSIPGTANGYTFGSGTRLTVV.

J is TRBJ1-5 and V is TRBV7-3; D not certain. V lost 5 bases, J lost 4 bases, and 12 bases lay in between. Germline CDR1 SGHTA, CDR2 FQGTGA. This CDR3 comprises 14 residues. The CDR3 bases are TGTGCCAGCAGCAGGACGGGTACAAATCAGCCCCAGCATTTT. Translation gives CASSRTGTNQPQHF. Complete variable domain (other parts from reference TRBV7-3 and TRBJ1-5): GAGVSQTPSNKVTEKGKYVELRCDPISGHTALYWYRQSLGQGPEFLIYFQGTGAADDSGLPNDRFFAVRPEGSVSTLKIQRTERGDSAVYLCASSRTGTNQPQHFGDGTRLSIL.

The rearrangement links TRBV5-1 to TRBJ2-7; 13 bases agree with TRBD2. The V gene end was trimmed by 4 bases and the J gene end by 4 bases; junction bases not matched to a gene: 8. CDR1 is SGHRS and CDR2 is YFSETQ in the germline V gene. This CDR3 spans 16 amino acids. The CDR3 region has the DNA TGCGCCAGCAGCCAGCAAGGACTAGCGGGAGCTTACGAGCAGTACTTC. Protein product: CASSQQGLAGAYEQYF.

The CDR3 here is CASSPVGQGSNQPQHF. CDR3 DNA: TGTGCCAGCAGCCCGGTGGGGCAGGGAAGCAATCAGCCCCAGCATTTT. This chain uses TRBV5-8 with TRBJ1-5; TRBD1 might be the D (5 bases). CDR3 length: 16 amino acids. CDR1 SGHTS and CDR2 YDEGEE come from the germline V gene. Trimming left V 4 bases short and J 1 base short, with 15 bases between.

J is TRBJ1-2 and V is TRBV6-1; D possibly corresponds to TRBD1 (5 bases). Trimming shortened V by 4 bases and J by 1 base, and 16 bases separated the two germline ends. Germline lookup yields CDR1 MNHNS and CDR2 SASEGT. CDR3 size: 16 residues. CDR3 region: CASSGIDSRNNYGYTF. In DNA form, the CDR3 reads TGTGCCAGCAGTGGGATCGACAGTCGGAATAACTATGGCTACACCTTC.

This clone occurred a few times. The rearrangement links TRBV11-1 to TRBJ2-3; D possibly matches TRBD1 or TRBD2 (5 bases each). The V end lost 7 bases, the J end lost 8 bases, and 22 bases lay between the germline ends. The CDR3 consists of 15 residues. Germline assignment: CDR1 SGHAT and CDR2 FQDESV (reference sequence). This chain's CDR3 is CASTQGNGAVGTQYF. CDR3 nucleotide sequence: TGTGCCAGCACCCAGGGAAACGGGGCGGTGGGTACGCAGTATTTT.

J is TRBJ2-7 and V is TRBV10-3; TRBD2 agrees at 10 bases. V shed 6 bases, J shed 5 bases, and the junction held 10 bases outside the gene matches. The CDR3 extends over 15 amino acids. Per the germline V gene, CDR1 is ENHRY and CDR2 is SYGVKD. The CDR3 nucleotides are TGTGCCATCAGGGGAGCGGGAGGGCCAGTTCACGAGCAGTACTTC. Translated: CAIRGAGGPVHEQYF.

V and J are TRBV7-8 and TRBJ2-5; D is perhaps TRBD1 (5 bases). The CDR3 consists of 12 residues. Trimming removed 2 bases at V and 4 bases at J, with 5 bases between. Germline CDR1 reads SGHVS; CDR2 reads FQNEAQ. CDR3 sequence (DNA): TGTGCCAGCAGCTTAAGGGGAGAGACCCAGTACTTC. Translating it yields CASSLRGETQYF.

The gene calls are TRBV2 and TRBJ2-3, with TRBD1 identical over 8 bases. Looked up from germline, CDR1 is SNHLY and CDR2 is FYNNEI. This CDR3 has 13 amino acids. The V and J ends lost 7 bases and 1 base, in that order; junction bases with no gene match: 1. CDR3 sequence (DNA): TGTGCCAGCACGGGACAGGGCACAGATACGCAGTATTTT. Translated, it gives CASTGQGTDTQYF.

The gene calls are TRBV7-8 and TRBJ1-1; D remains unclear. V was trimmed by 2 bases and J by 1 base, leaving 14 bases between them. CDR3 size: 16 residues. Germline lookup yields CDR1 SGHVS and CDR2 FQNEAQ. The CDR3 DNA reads TGTGCCAGCAGCTTATATATTGGGTCAACGAACACTGAAGCTTTCTTT. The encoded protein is CASSLYIGSTNTEAFF.

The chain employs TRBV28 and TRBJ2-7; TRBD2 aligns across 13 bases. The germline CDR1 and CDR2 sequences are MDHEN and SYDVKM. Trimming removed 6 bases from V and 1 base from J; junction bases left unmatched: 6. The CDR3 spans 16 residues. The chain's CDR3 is CASSPLAGGVSYEQYF. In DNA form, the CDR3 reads TGTGCCAGCAGCCCACTAGCGGGAGGGGTTTCCTACGAGCAGTACTTC. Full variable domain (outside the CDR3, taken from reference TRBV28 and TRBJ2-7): DVKVTQSSRYLVKRTGEKVFLECVQDMDHENMFWYRQDPGLGLRLIYFSYDVKMKEKGDIPEGYSVSREKKERFSLILESASTNQTSMYLCASSPLAGGVSYEQYFGPGTRLTVT.

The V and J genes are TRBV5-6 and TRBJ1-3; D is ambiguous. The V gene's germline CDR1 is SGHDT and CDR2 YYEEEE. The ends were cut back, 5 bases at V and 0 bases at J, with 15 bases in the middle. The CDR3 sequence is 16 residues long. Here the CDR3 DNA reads TGTGCCAGCAGTTCGCGGGGTGGGGTCTCTGGAAACACCATATATTTT. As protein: CASSSRGGVSGNTIYF.

CDR3 sequence reads: CASSPSIREDEKLFF. The CDR3 bases are TGTGCCAGCTCACCATCCATCAGGGAGGATGAAAAACTGTTTTTT. The chain employs TRBV18 and TRBJ1-4; D might be TRBD1 (5 bases). Trimming took off 2 bases at V and 6 bases at J, with 13 bases between the two ends. The CDR3 spans 15 residues. CDR1 is KGHSH, CDR2 LQKENI, per germline.

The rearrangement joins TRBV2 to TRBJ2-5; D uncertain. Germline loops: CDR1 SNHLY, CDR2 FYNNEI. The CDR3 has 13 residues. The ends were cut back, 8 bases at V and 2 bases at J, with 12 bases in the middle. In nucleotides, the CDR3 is TGTGCCAGCGGTGTGGCGATTCAAGAGACCCAGTACTTC. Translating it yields CASGVAIQETQYF.

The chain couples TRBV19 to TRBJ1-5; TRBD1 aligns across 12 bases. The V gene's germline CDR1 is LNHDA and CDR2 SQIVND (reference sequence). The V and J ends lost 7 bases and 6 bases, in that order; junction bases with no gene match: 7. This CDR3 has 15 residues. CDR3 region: CASTMGQGAIQPQHF. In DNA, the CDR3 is TGTGCCAGTACCATGGGACAGGGGGCTATTCAGCCCCAGCATTTT.

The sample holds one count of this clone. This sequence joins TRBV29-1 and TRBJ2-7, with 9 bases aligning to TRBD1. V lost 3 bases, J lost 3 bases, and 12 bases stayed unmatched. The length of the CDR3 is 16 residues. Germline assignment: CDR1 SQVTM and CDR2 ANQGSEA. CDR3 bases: TGCAGCGTTGATACAGGGGGCAACGGAAAATTCTACGAGCAGTACTTC. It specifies CSVDTGGNGKFYEQYF.

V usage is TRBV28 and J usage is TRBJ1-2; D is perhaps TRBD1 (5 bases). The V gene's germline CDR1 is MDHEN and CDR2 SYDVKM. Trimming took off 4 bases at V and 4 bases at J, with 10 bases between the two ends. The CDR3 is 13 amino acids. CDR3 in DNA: TGTGCCAGCAGTTCGGGACCGATCTATGGCTACACCTTC. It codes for CASSSGPIYGYTF.

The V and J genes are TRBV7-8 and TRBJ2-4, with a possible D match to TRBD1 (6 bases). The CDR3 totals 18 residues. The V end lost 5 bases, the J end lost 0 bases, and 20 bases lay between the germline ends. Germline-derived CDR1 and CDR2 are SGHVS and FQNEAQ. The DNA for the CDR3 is TGTGCCAGCAGCACAGGGTACTATGAGCGATTAGCCAAAAACATTCAGTACTTC. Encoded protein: CASSTGYYERLAKNIQYF.